The 10 T cell receptor beta chains below were found in one sample sequenced in a study of T cell responses to AZD1222 COVID-19 vaccine. Produced via immunoSEQ multiplex PCR; TCRdb's table is partial and in-frame only. This table holds about 74,000 clones, just over 85% found once. Sequencing used peripheral blood, obtained on day 0 of AZD1222 vaccination. The receptors derive from an adult in good health.

The chain links TRBV9 to TRBJ1-4; the D is unclear. Trimming removed 4 bases from V and 3 bases from J, with 13 bases in between. Germline CDR1 reads SGDLS; CDR2 reads YYNGEE. The CDR3 sequence is 15 residues long. CDR3 sequence reads: CASSPFDNSNEKLFF. DNA for the CDR3: TGTGCCAGCAGCCCTTTCGACAACTCTAATGAAAAACTGTTTTTT.

The chain uses TRBV4-1 and TRBJ2-1; D uncertain. In germline, CDR1 is MGHRA, CDR2 YSYEKL. V dropped 0 bases and J dropped 8 bases, with 11 bases sitting between them. The CDR3 spans 14 residues. CDR3 amino acids: CASSQDKSFYEQFF. The CDR3 nucleotides read TGCGCCAGCAGCCAAGATAAGAGTTTCTATGAGCAGTTCTTC.

The chain carries TRBV7-8 and TRBJ1-4; tentatively, D is TRBD1 (5 bases). From germline, CDR1 is SGHVS and CDR2 FQNEAQ. Trimming left V 1 base short and J 8 bases short, with 8 bases between. The CDR3 extends over 13 amino acids. The CDR3 sequence: CASSLGRGEKLFF. Written as DNA, the CDR3 is TGTGCCAGCAGCTTAGGACGGGGCGAAAAACTGTTTTTT.

The gene calls are TRBV6-1 and TRBJ1-1; weak D call: TRBD1 (6 bases). The CDR3 spans 17 residues. Trimming removed 2 bases from V and 1 base from J, with 17 bases in between. CDR1 and CDR2 from the germline V gene are MNHNS and SASEGT. DNA for the CDR3: TGTGCCAGCAGTGAAATAAGGACGGGGGGGCGGAACACTGAAGCTTTCTTT. Its translation: CASSEIRTGGRNTEAFF.

The gene calls are TRBV29-1 and TRBJ2-5, with a weak D call TRBD1 (5 bases). V gave up 3 bases and J gave up 13 bases, with 18 bases separating them. Germline loops: CDR1 SQVTM, CDR2 ANQGSEA. The CDR3 contains 12 residues. CDR3 in amino acids: CSVEVGASSGYF. CDR3 coding DNA: TGCAGCGTTGAGGTAGGGGCATCCTCCGGGTACTTC.

V gene TRBV6-6 combines with J gene TRBJ2-1, with TRBD2 matching over 11 bases. From germline, CDR1 is MNHNY and CDR2 SVGAGI (reference sequence). V dropped 8 bases and J dropped 9; count of bases not matched to a gene: 9. There are 14 residues in the CDR3. The CDR3, as DNA: TGTGCCAGCCATACTAGCGGGAGTGCCGGTGAGCAGTTCTTC. Translated, it gives CASHTSGSAGEQFF.

This clone has a single count. DNA of the CDR3: TGTGCCAGCGCCAGCGGCCAAGAGACCCAGTACTTC. It encodes CASASGQETQYF. V is TRBV7-6 and J is TRBJ2-5, with a possible D match to TRBD2 (5 bases). The CDR3 consists of 12 residues. Germline CDR1 SGHVS, CDR2 FNYEAQ. V was cut by 8 bases and J by 1 base, with 8 bases left in between.

The CDR3 reads CASSQERGLAYEQYF. The CDR3 DNA follows: TGCGCCAGCAGCCAAGAGAGGGGGCTGGCCTACGAGCAGTACTTC. The chain carries TRBV4-3 and TRBJ2-7; 7 nucleotides agree with TRBD1. The CDR3 loop spans 15 amino acids. V lost 0 bases to trimming and J lost 2 bases; unmatched junction nucleotides: 4. CDR1 and CDR2 (germline): LGHNA, YSLEER.

The CDR3 bases are TGTGCCAGCAGCCAAGATGGGTGGCAGGGGACCCCTGAAGCTTTCTTT. It encodes CASSQDGWQGTPEAFF. V gene TRBV3-1 (or the pseudogene TRBV3-2) combines with J gene TRBJ1-1, with TRBD1 as a possible D gene (6 bases). CDR3 size: 16 residues. Germline loops: CDR1 LGHDT, CDR2 YNNKEL (reference sequence). V lost 0 bases and J lost 6, with 17 bases in between.

The rearrangement links TRBV7-9 to TRBJ1-3; D possibly corresponds to TRBD1 (6 bases). V was shortened by 1 base and J by 2 bases, with 9 bases between the two germline ends. In germline, CDR1 is SEHNR, CDR2 FQNEAQ (reference sequence). This CDR3 region has 15 residues. As DNA, the CDR3 is TGTGCCAGCAGCTTAGGGGGGGCGGCTGGAAACACCATATATTTT. Its translation is CASSLGGAAGNTIYF.